Presented here are 5 T cell receptor beta chains from one specimen sequenced in a study of blood T cells in healthy people across ages. A sample-barcoded 5' primer and a J-beta primer mix were used in a second PCR of roughly 6 to 12 cycles. In TCRdb, the 5' RACE reads were re-called with MiXCR into one record per CDR3 protein. The sample records around 990,000 distinct CDR3 sequences, more than 30% being singletons. The specimen was blood. Receptor source: a man between 18 and 29 years old in good health.

The rearrangement links TRBV5-1 to TRBJ1-2; 11 positions agree with TRBD1. Germline V lookup: CDR1 SGHRS, CDR2 YFSETQ. This CDR3 is 14 amino acids long. V was clipped by 4 bases and J by 8 bases; unmatched bases: 7. CDR3 DNA: TGCGCCAGCAGCACGGGGGACAGGGGGGCCGGCTACACCTTC. This encodes CASSTGDRGAGYTF.

The chain couples TRBV5-4 to TRBJ1-4; D unclear. Deletions cut 2 bases from V and 4 bases from J, with 9 bases between. The CDR3 contains 14 residues. Germline values: CDR1 SGHNT, CDR2 YYREEE (reference sequence). CDR3 residues: CASSFSSYNEKLFF. The CDR3 DNA is TGTGCCAGCAGCTTCAGCAGCTATAATGAAAAACTGTTTTTT. Based on the CDR3 plus reference TRBV5-4 and TRBJ1-4, the full variable domain is ETGVTQSPTHLIKTRGQQVTLRCSSQSGHNTVSWYQQALGQGPQFIFQYYREEENGRGNFPPRFSGLQFPNYSSELNVNALELDDSALYLCASSFSSYNEKLFFGSGTQLSVL.

This clonotype was counted between two and nine times. V is TRBV27 and J is TRBJ2-1, with D unresolved. CDR1 MNHEY and CDR2 SMNVEV come from the germline V gene (reference sequence). The CDR3 is 13 amino acids. Trimming pared 6 bases from V and 4 bases from J, leaving 10 bases between. CDR3 sequence (DNA): TGTGCCAGCAGCGGAGCCACTTACAATGAGCAGTTCTTC. It yields the protein CASSGATYNEQFF.

This chain links TRBV5-1 with TRBJ2-2, with D perhaps given as TRBD1 or TRBD2 (5 bases each). Germline V gene lookup returns CDR1 SGHRS and CDR2 YFSETQ. Trimming pared 3 bases from V and 3 bases from J, leaving 12 bases between. The CDR3 is made up of 15 amino acids. CDR3 DNA sequence: TGCGCCAGCAGCTGGGGACCCCAAGACACCGGGGAGCTGTTTTTT. As protein: CASSWGPQDTGELFF.

In the case of this clonotype: Relative to the germline gene, one junction end is altered; a read error may explain this. The chain couples TRBV27 to TRBJ1-5; TRBD1 aligns across 7 bases. The CDR3 has 17 amino acids. In germline, CDR1 is MNHEY, CDR2 SMNVEV (reference sequence). CDR3 sequence (DNA): TGTGCCAGCAGTCGCGCGGCCGGGACAGCTAGCAATCAGCTCCAGCATTTT. Translating gives CASSRAAGTASNQLQHF.